The 16 T cell receptor beta chains presented below share a single source sample, sequenced in a study of response to subunit inactivated influenza vaccine. TCRdb re-called the RT-PCR reads through MiXCR, storing one row per CDR3 protein. The data show approximately 700,000 distinct CDR3 sequences, about 15% seen once. The input for sequencing was PBMCs from blood, taken 14 to 15 days before vaccination. The receptors were gathered from a man in his fifties who received an inactivated influenza vaccine.

The rearrangement uses TRBV20-1 and TRBJ2-5; D possibly matches TRBD1 or TRBD2 (6 bases each). V lost 5 bases and J 5 bases, leaving 18 bases between the germline ends. The CDR3 is 14 amino acids. Per germline, CDR1 DFQATT and CDR2 SNEGSKA (reference sequence). CDR3 coding DNA: TGCAGTGCTGAGGTCCCGGGGGCGGGGGAGACCCAGTACTTC. This encodes CSAEVPGAGETQYF.

This clonotype was seen at least ten times. Here the CDR3 DNA reads TGTGCCAGCAGTGCGGGACAGGCGATATACTATGGCTACACCTTC. Protein sequence: CASSAGQAIYYGYTF. The chain uses TRBV2 and TRBJ1-2, with 8 bases aligning to TRBD1. This CDR3 has 15 residues. Trimming at V came to 4 bases and at J to 3 bases, leaving 7 bases not matched to a gene. The V gene's germline CDR1 is SNHLY and CDR2 FYNNEI. The full variable domain, completed using reference TRBV2 and TRBJ1-2, is EPEVTQTPSHQVTQMGQEVILRCVPISNHLYFYWYRQILGQKVEFLVSFYNNEISEKSEIFDDQFSVERPDGSNFTLKIRSTKLEDSAMYFCASSAGQAIYYGYTFGSGTRLTVV.

The chain employs TRBV20-1 and TRBJ1-5; no definite D call. The CDR3 runs to 14 residues. The V end was cut by 0 bases, the J end by 6 bases, with 12 bases between. Germline V CDR1 and CDR2: DFQATT, SNEGSKA (reference sequence). CDR3 amino acids: CSARDGGLRQPQHF. Written as DNA, the CDR3 is TGCAGTGCTAGAGATGGTGGGCTACGTCAGCCCCAGCATTTT.

This clonotype was detected many times. This sequence joins TRBV7-9 and TRBJ1-1, with D hard to call. CDR3 size: 13 residues. CDR1 and CDR2 (germline): SEHNR, FQNEAQ (reference sequence). V shed 1 base and J shed 0 bases, with 3 bases lying between them. The CDR3 region is CASSLDMNTEAFF. The CDR3 nucleotides are TGTGCCAGCAGCTTAGATATGAACACTGAAGCTTTCTTT.

This clonotype was picked up a small number of times. This chain connects TRBV4-3 to TRBJ2-2; TRBD2 matches at 7 bases. Germline values: CDR1 LGHNA, CDR2 YSLEER. The CDR3 sequence is 15 residues long. V lost 0 bases and J lost 5; bases outside the gene matches: 3. CDR3 coding DNA: TGCGCCAGCAGCCAAGATGGGGGGGGGACCGGGGAGCTGTTTTTT. Protein product: CASSQDGGGTGELFF.

This clonotype has a count of ten or more. The chain couples TRBV20-1 to TRBJ1-1; 8 bases are a match to TRBD1. CDR3 length: 14 amino acids. The V and J ends lost 0 bases and 11 bases, in that order; junction bases with no gene match: 11. Germline lookup yields CDR1 DFQATT and CDR2 SNEGSKA (reference sequence). CDR3 loop: CSARDSQQGGKAFF. The DNA of the CDR3 is TGCAGTGCTAGAGATTCGCAACAGGGGGGGAAGGCTTTCTTT.

This clonotype occurred a few times. This chain connects TRBV20-1 to TRBJ1-4; 7 positions agree with TRBD1. With V trimmed by 7 bases and J by 4 bases, 9 bases remained unmatched. The germline gives CDR1 DFQATT, CDR2 SNEGSKA (reference sequence). The CDR3 loop spans 14 amino acids. The CDR3 DNA reads TGCAGTGTACAGACAGGGAAGGATAATGAAAAACTGTTTTTT. Translation gives CSVQTGKDNEKLFF.

This clonotype has a handful of counts. The genes are TRBV10-3 and TRBJ2-7; 11 bases map to TRBD2. CDR3 length: 15 residues. CDR1 is ENHRY and CDR2 is SYGVKD in the germline V gene. The V segment lost 7 bases and the J segment 0 bases; nucleotides outside the gene matches: 5. In DNA, the CDR3 is TGTGCCATCACCCGGGGACTAGCGGACTCCTACGAGCAGTACTTC. Protein sequence: CAITRGLADSYEQYF.

The chain employs TRBV5-1 and TRBJ1-1; no clear D. This CDR3 spans 14 amino acids. Germline loops: CDR1 SGHRS, CDR2 YFSETQ. V lost 1 base and J 1 base, leaving 8 bases between the germline ends. CDR3 residues: CASSLSHQNTEAFF. As DNA, the CDR3 is TGCGCCAGCAGCTTGTCGCACCAGAACACTGAAGCTTTCTTT.

The chain combines TRBV14 with TRBJ2-1, with TRBD2 identical over 11 bases. Germline CDR1 and CDR2: SGHDN and FVKESK. The J segment lost 9 bases and the V segment lost 4 bases, leaving 5 bases of the junction unmatched. The CDR3 covers 14 residues. The CDR3 coding sequence is TGTGCCAGCAGCCTCCTAGCGGGGGGAAGTGAGCAGTTCTTC. This encodes CASSLLAGGSEQFF.

This chain connects TRBV7-2 to TRBJ2-1; TRBD1 matches 10 bases. There are 14 residues in the CDR3. In germline, CDR1 is SGHTA, CDR2 FQGNSA. V shed 4 bases, J shed 5 bases, and the junction held 2 bases outside the gene matches. CDR3 sequence reads: CASSWTGGNNEQFF. CDR3 nucleotides: TGTGCCAGCAGCTGGACAGGGGGGAACAATGAGCAGTTCTTC. The entire variable domain, with the rest obtained from reference TRBV7-2 and TRBJ2-1, is as follows: GAGVSQSPSNKVTEKGKDVELRCDPISGHTALYWYRQSLGQGLEFLIYFQGNSAPDKSGLPSDRFSAERTGGSVSTLTIQRTQQEDSAVYLCASSWTGGNNEQFFGPGTRLTVL.

The chain has TRBV5-1 and TRBJ1-6, with 11 bases that match TRBD1. With V trimmed by 4 bases and J by 10 bases, 10 bases remained unmatched. The CDR3 spans 16 residues. Germline lookup yields CDR1 SGHRS and CDR2 YFSETQ. The CDR3 coding sequence is TGCGCCAGCAGCGCCTCCGGGACAGGGGGAGGATCACCCCTCCACTTT. This encodes CASSASGTGGGSPLHF. Looking up the rest from reference TRBV5-1 and TRBJ1-6 gives the full variable domain: KAGVTQTPRYLIKTRGQQVTLSCSPISGHRSVSWYQQTPGQGLQFLFEYFSETQRNKGNFPGRFSGRQFSNSRSEMNVSTLELGDSALYLCASSASGTGGGSPLHFGNGTRLTVT.

This clonotype was seen at least ten times. The chain carries TRBV29-1 and TRBJ2-3; the D gene is possibly TRBD2 (5 bases). Trimming shortened V by 4 bases and J by 5 bases, and 7 bases separated the two germline ends. The CDR3 runs 11 residues. Germline CDR1 reads SQVTM; CDR2 reads ANQGSEA. The DNA of the CDR3 is TGCAGCGTTGGTGCGGGAGATACGCAGTATTTT. Its translation: CSVGAGDTQYF.

J is TRBJ1-1 and V is TRBV7-2; no reliable D call. There are 14 residues in the CDR3. The germline V and J ends were trimmed by 1 base and 5 bases, with 11 bases remaining between them. Germline V lookup: CDR1 SGHTA, CDR2 FQGNSA. The CDR3 DNA is TGTGCCAGCAGCTTAGAAGGTGGTTGGACTGAAGCTTTCTTT. Its translation is CASSLEGGWTEAFF. The variable domain in full, completed from reference TRBV7-2 and TRBJ1-1, reads GAGVSQSPSNKVTEKGKDVELRCDPISGHTALYWYRQSLGQGLEFLIYFQGNSAPDKSGLPSDRFSAERTGGSVSTLTIQRTQQEDSAVYLCASSLEGGWTEAFFGQGTRLTVV.

The chain couples TRBV4-1 to TRBJ2-5; 11 bases map to TRBD2. Looked up from germline, CDR1 is MGHRA and CDR2 is YSYEKL. The CDR3 totals 15 residues. Trimming cost V 2 bases and J 4 bases; bases outside gene matches: 3. The CDR3 reads CASSQIAGGPETQYF. CDR3 in DNA: TGCGCCAGCAGCCAAATAGCGGGAGGGCCAGAGACCCAGTACTTC.

This clonotype was observed a handful of times. The V gene is TRBV27, the J gene TRBJ2-7; no clear D. Germline loops: CDR1 MNHEY, CDR2 SMNVEV (reference sequence). V lost 5 bases, J lost 0 bases, and 17 bases lay in between. The CDR3 spans 16 residues. The DNA for the CDR3 is TGTGCCAGCAGTGAGTTGTACGGGCGTCCCTCCTACGAGCAGTACTTC. Translated: CASSELYGRPSYEQYF.